This T cell receptor (beta chain) emerged from a study of CD8 T cells in ankylosing spondylitis. The study, taken as a whole, reports: Reports say disease-linked clones showed up significantly more in matched ankylosing spondylitis synovial fluid. Some of the motif variants had earlier been found in reactive arthritis patients' fluid and blood. For ankylosing spondylitis blood, a TCR beta motif of roughly 8 highly homologous variants appeared characteristic.

MiXCR, applied by TCRdb to the 5' RACE reads, yields one record per CDR3 protein. The table has fewer than 450,000 distinct CDR3 sequences, 15% to 20% seen once; the top ten hold just over 1%. In its sample, this clonotype was seen many times. Its antigen is as yet unknown. This CDR3 has 13 amino acids. Germline assignment: CDR1 ENHRY and CDR2 SYGVKD. V lost 2 bases to trimming and J lost 2 bases, with 4 bases between them. The receptor comes from a male donor with ankylosing spondylitis. The sample consisted of blood, either unsorted or a sorted T cell fraction (not recorded which). The chain couples TRBV10-3 to TRBJ2-1; no clear D gene. CDR3 loop: CAISESTYNEQFF. The CDR3 DNA reads as TGTGCCATCAGTGAGAGTACCTACAATGAGCAGTTCTTC.